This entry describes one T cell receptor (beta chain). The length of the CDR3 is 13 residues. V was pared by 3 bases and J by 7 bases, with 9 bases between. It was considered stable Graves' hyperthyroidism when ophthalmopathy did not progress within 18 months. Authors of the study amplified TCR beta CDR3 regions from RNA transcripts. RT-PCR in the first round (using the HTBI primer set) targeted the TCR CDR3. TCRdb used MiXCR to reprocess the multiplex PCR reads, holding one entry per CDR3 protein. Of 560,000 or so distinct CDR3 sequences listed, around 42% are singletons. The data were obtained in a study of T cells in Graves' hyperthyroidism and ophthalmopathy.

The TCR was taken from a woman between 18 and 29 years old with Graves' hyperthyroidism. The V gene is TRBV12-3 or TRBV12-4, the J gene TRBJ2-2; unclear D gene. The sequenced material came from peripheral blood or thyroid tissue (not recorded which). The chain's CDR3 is CASSFGLGGELFF. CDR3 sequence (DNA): TGTGCCAGCAGTTTCGGTCTAGGCGGGGAGCTGTTTTTT.